These T cell receptor beta chains were read from a single sample in a study of patients and donors after allogeneic stem cell transplantation. TCRdb used MiXCR to reprocess the RT-PCR reads, holding one entry per CDR3 protein. The sample holds roughly 940,000 distinct CDR3 sequences, about 20% seen once. The specimen sequenced was blood, either unsorted or a sorted T cell fraction (not recorded which). The source of these receptors is a human donor who was either an allogeneic HSCT recipient or a stem cell or donor lymphocyte infusion donor (not recorded which). It is not recorded whose cells these are; they may come from a transplant donor. The CDR3 runs from the conserved cysteine through the conserved F or W. Part of the rows lack a size; the others show once, few, many or a class for expanded clones.

abundance: .; j_gene: TRBJ1-2; v_gene: TRBV6-1; CDR3aa: CASSRTPDRAGGYTF
abundance: few; j_gene: TRBJ1-2; v_gene: TRBV7-8; CDR3aa: CASSSSRDRANYGYTF
abundance: few; j_gene: TRBJ2-7; v_gene: TRBV28; CDR3aa: CASSPKREQYF
abundance: few; j_gene: TRBJ2-5; v_gene: TRBV5-1; CDR3aa: CASSSGQGTETQYF
abundance: few; j_gene: TRBJ1-4; v_gene: TRBV10-3; CDR3aa: CAIANDEKLFF
abundance: .; j_gene: TRBJ2-7; v_gene: TRBV15; CDR3aa: CATSRNRGIAYEQYF
abundance: .; j_gene: TRBJ2-5; v_gene: TRBV29-1; CDR3aa: CSVGRTVEETQYF
abundance: .; j_gene: TRBJ2-3; v_gene: TRBV12-3/TRBV12-4; CDR3aa: CASSGRLAGLDTQYF
abundance: .; j_gene: TRBJ1-4; v_gene: TRBV30; CDR3aa: CAWSPIGANEKLFF
abundance: few; j_gene: TRBJ2-6; v_gene: TRBV12-3/TRBV12-4; CDR3aa: CASSPIGGGANVLTF
abundance: many; j_gene: TRBJ1-2; v_gene: TRBV2; CDR3aa: CASSEGGGYTF
abundance: .; j_gene: TRBJ1-5; v_gene: TRBV3-1; CDR3aa: CASSQDPGHSNQPQHF
abundance: few; j_gene: TRBJ1-5; v_gene: TRBV6-2/TRBV6-3; CDR3aa: CASSWTGGPQPQHF
abundance: .; j_gene: TRBJ2-7; v_gene: TRBV6-5; CDR3aa: CASSYSASGGDYEQYF
abundance: few; j_gene: TRBJ2-3; v_gene: TRBV29-1; CDR3aa: CSVEDGGGDTQYF
abundance: few; j_gene: TRBJ1-3; v_gene: TRBV5-1; CDR3aa: CASSSKGQSGNTIYF
abundance: few; j_gene: TRBJ2-7; v_gene: TRBV27; CDR3aa: CASSFHRDMTYEQYF
abundance: .; j_gene: TRBJ2-1; v_gene: TRBV7-6; CDR3aa: CASSLLPDGNEQFF
abundance: few; j_gene: TRBJ1-3; v_gene: TRBV5-1; CDR3aa: CASSLFTGKKSGNTIYF
abundance: few; j_gene: TRBJ1-2; v_gene: TRBV12-3/TRBV12-4; CDR3aa: CASIPGGRANGYTF
abundance: .; j_gene: TRBJ2-1; v_gene: TRBV12-3/TRBV12-4; CDR3aa: CASSPTRGRVSSYNEQFF
abundance: .; j_gene: TRBJ1-1; v_gene: TRBV20-1; CDR3aa: CSAREGAQLTEAFF
abundance: few; j_gene: TRBJ2-1; v_gene: TRBV9; CDR3aa: CASAGLAGAKAYNEQFF
abundance: few; j_gene: TRBJ2-3; v_gene: TRBV4-3; CDR3aa: CASSQVAGGEGGTQYF